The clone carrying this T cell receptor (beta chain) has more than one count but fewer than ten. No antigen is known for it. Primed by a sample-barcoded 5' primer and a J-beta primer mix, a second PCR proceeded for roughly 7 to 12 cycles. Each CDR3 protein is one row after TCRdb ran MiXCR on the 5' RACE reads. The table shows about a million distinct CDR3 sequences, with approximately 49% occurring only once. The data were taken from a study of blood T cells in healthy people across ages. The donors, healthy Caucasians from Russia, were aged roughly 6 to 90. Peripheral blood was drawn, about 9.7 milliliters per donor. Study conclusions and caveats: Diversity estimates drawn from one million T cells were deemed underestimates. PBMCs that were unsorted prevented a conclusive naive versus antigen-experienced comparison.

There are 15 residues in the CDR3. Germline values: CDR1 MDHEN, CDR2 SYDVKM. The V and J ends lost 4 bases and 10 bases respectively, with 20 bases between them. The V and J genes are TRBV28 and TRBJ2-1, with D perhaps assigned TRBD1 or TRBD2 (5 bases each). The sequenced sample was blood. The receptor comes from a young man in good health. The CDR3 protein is CASSSAGTYNREQFF. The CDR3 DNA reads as TGTGCCAGCAGTTCCGCCGGGACCTATAATAGGGAGCAGTTCTTC. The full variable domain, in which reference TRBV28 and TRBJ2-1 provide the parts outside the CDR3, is DVKVTQSSRYLVKRTGEKVFLECVQDMDHENMFWYRQDPGLGLRLIYFSYDVKMKEKGDIPEGYSVSREKKERFSLILESASTNQTSMYLCASSSAGTYNREQFFGPGTRLTVL.